This passage covers 29 T cell receptor beta chains from one sample sequenced in a study of response to subunit inactivated influenza vaccine. TCRdb reprocessed the RT-PCR reads with MiXCR, giving one entry per CDR3 protein. Of some 570,000 distinct CDR3 sequences in the sample, about 11% were seen once. This same sample was also taken into another study, of T cells expressing NK-cell markers. As reported in that work: cDNA encoding TCR beta was synthesized via 5'RACE template switching incorporating UMIs.

The sequences come from PBMCs from blood, collected on the day of vaccination. The origin of the receptors is a man over 45 who received an inactivated influenza vaccine.

This clonotype appeared a few times. This sequence joins TRBV6-1 and TRBJ2-5; D is possibly TRBD1 (6 bases). The CDR3 runs 14 residues. Germline CDR1 and CDR2: MNHNS and SASEGT. V lost 7 bases and J lost 5, with 17 bases in between. CDR3 residues: CASNTGQWGETQYF. The CDR3 DNA reads TGTGCCAGCAATACAGGGCAGTGGGGGGAGACCCAGTACTTC.

This clonotype has a handful of counts. The chain has TRBV18 and TRBJ2-1; TRBD2 agrees at 7 bases. Germline V gene data show CDR1 as KGHSH and CDR2 as LQKENI. J gave up 1 base and V 8 bases, and 8 bases lay outside the gene matches. The CDR3 spans 15 residues. The CDR3 bases are TGTGCCAGCCGCGGGGAGGGCCCATCCTACAATGAGCAGTTCTTC. This sequence encodes CASRGEGPSYNEQFF.

This clonotype has at least ten counts. This chain's CDR3 is CSASTGTIYNEQFF. CDR3 coding DNA: TGCAGTGCCTCGACAGGGACCATCTACAATGAGCAGTTCTTC. The chain couples TRBV20-1 to TRBJ2-1; TRBD1 agrees at 7 bases. CDR1 and CDR2 from the germline V gene are DFQATT and SNEGSKA (reference sequence). V trimming: 6 bases; J trimming: 3 bases; junction bases outside the gene matches: 8. The CDR3 runs to 14 residues.

This chain connects TRBV12-3 or TRBV12-4 to TRBJ2-3, with 9 positions matching TRBD2. The CDR3 runs 18 residues. Trimming removed 7 bases from V and 1 base from J; junction bases left unmatched: 15. Here the CDR3 DNA reads TGTGCCAGCACCCCTAGGACTAGCGTCATGGCGGGCACAGATACGCAGTATTTT. Translating gives CASTPRTSVMAGTDTQYF.

The V call is TRBV4-1, the J call TRBJ1-3; TRBD1 is a possible D gene (5 bases). The CDR3 covers 15 residues. CDR1 and CDR2 (germline): MGHRA, YSYEKL. Trimming cost V 7 bases and J 0 bases, with 13 bases left between them. The CDR3 sequence is CASTARESSGNTIYF. The CDR3 DNA reads TGCGCCAGCACCGCCAGGGAGAGCTCTGGAAACACCATATATTTT.

The CDR3 sequence: CSAGRTSGTGELFF. The CDR3 DNA reads TGCAGTGCGGGACGGACTAGCGGCACCGGGGAGCTGTTTTTT. This chain uses TRBV20-1 with TRBJ2-2, with 10 bases lining up with TRBD2. This CDR3 has 14 residues. Unmatched junction bases numbered 5, after V lost 6 bases and J lost 4 bases. From germline, CDR1 is DFQATT and CDR2 SNEGSKA (reference sequence).

This clonotype has only a few counts. The rearrangement links TRBV29-1 to TRBJ2-7; 7 positions agree with TRBD2. From germline, CDR1 is SQVTM and CDR2 ANQGSEA. J was trimmed by 2 bases and V by 3 bases; bases with no gene match: 10. The CDR3 has 15 residues. In DNA, the CDR3 is TGCAGCGTTGACTCAGATACCGGGACTACCTACGAGCAGTACTTC. Its protein product is CSVDSDTGTTYEQYF.

This clonotype was counted a few times. The chain couples TRBV5-1 to TRBJ1-2, with TRBD1 identical over 7 bases. Germline V gene sequence: CDR1 SGHRS, CDR2 YFSETQ. This CDR3 is built from 13 residues. V trimming: 3 bases; J trimming: 8 bases; junction bases outside the gene matches: 7. The CDR3 nucleotides are TGCGCCAGCAGCTACGACAGGGCAGAAGGCTACACCTTC. Residues: CASSYDRAEGYTF.

The chain has TRBV2 and TRBJ2-3, with 9 nucleotides matching TRBD1. Germline V CDR1 and CDR2: SNHLY, FYNNEI. The J segment lost 1 base and the V segment lost 1 base, leaving 3 bases of the junction unmatched. The CDR3 contains 16 residues. The DNA for the CDR3 is TGTGCCAGCAGTGAAGATAGGACAGGGGGCACAGATACGCAGTATTTT. Its protein is CASSEDRTGGTDTQYF.

This clonotype has just a few counts. The rearrangement uses TRBV4-3 and TRBJ2-1; D is perhaps TRBD2 (5 bases). The ends were cut back, 0 bases at V and 4 bases at J, with 13 bases in the middle. The CDR3 extends over 16 amino acids. Germline CDR1 and CDR2: LGHNA and YSLEER. The CDR3 here is CASSQDGSRGYNEQFF. CDR3 nucleotides: TGCGCCAGCAGCCAAGATGGGTCCCGAGGGTACAATGAGCAGTTCTTC.

This clonotype was found once. V usage is TRBV24-1 and J usage is TRBJ2-2; tentative D call: TRBD1 (5 bases). This CDR3 contains 14 residues. Germline V lookup: CDR1 KGHDR, CDR2 SFDVKD. Deletions cut 0 bases from V and 8 bases from J, with 9 bases between. The CDR3: CATSDLQGAGELFF. Written as DNA, the CDR3 is TGTGCCACCAGTGATTTGCAGGGCGCTGGGGAGCTGTTTTTT.

This clonotype was recorded at least ten times. This chain uses TRBV5-1 with TRBJ2-1; no reliable D call. Trimming took 0 bases from V and 5 from J, leaving 6 bases between them. The germline CDR1 and CDR2 sequences are SGHRS and YFSETQ. CDR3 length equals 13 residues. The CDR3 nucleotides are TGCGCCAGCAGCTTGGGGTCGAACAATGAGCAGTTCTTC. Translation: CASSLGSNNEQFF. The full variable domain, rest sourced from reference TRBV5-1 and TRBJ2-1, is KAGVTQTPRYLIKTRGQQVTLSCSPISGHRSVSWYQQTPGQGLQFLFEYFSETQRNKGNFPGRFSGRQFSNSRSEMNVSTLELGDSALYLCASSLGSNNEQFFGPGTRLTVL.

This chain joins TRBV9 and TRBJ2-7; 13 positions agree with TRBD2. From germline, CDR1 is SGDLS and CDR2 YYNGEE. J gave up 6 bases and V 7 bases, and 7 bases lay outside the gene matches. The CDR3 runs 14 residues. The CDR3 nucleotides are TGTGCCAGCTCTACTAGCGGGAGGGCCGGCGAGCAGTACTTC. Translating gives CASSTSGRAGEQYF.

This clonotype has more than one count but fewer than ten. The chain is built from TRBV6-2 or TRBV6-3 and TRBJ2-2; tentative D call: TRBD1 (6 bases). Germline values: CDR1 MNHEY, CDR2 SVGEGT. The CDR3 totals 14 residues. V gave up 8 bases and J gave up 3 bases, with 13 bases separating them. The CDR3 DNA reads TGTGCCAGCGGAGGACAGTTATACACCGGGGAGCTGTTTTTT. Its protein product is CASGGQLYTGELFF.

This clonotype was seen only a few times. The rearrangement uses TRBV6-1 and TRBJ2-1; 10 bases fit TRBD2. This CDR3 contains 15 residues. The junction had 9 bases not matched to a gene; V was cut back by 6 bases and J by 7 bases. Per germline, CDR1 MNHNS and CDR2 SASEGT. Here the CDR3 DNA reads TGTGCCAGCAGACCAACTAGCGGGGAGATTAATGAGCAGTTCTTC. Its protein product is CASRPTSGEINEQFF.

This clonotype was picked up many times. J is TRBJ2-5 and V is TRBV12-3 or TRBV12-4; the match to TRBD1 covers 7 bases. The V segment lost 0 bases and the J segment 7 bases; nucleotides outside the gene matches: 5. The CDR3 sequence is 14 residues long. The CDR3 DNA is TGTGCCAGCAGTTTAGCGCACGGGGACAGGACCCAGTACTTC. Translated: CASSLAHGDRTQYF.

This clonotype showed up just a few times. The genes are TRBV25-1 and TRBJ2-7; D remains ambiguous. Germline V CDR1 and CDR2: MGHDK, SYGVNS. V lost 1 base and J lost 3, with 10 bases in between. The CDR3 length is 14 residues. CDR3: CASSESLDYYEQYF. The CDR3 region has the DNA TGTGCCAGCAGTGAATCCCTGGATTACTACGAGCAGTACTTC.

The CDR3 DNA sequence: TGTGCCAGCAGCTCAGAACTAGCGGGGCAAGAGACCCAGTACTTC. This gives the protein CASSSELAGQETQYF. The chain combines TRBV7-2 with TRBJ2-5; TRBD2 matches at 10 bases. CDR1 and CDR2 from the germline V gene are SGHTA and FQGNSA. The CDR3 extends over 15 amino acids. With 4 bases clipped from V and 2 bases from J, the junction kept 4 bases outside the gene matches.

This clonotype was found many times. The V and J genes are TRBV5-1 and TRBJ2-5, with a weak D call TRBD1 (6 bases). The CDR3 runs to 14 residues. Germline V CDR1 and CDR2: SGHRS, YFSETQ. The V end was cut by 1 base, the J end by 4 bases, with 11 bases between. CDR3 amino acids: CASSLTGTVETQYF. The DNA for the CDR3 is TGCGCCAGCAGCTTGACAGGGACGGTAGAGACCCAGTACTTC.

The V call is TRBV6-1, the J call TRBJ2-3; 7 bases map to TRBD1. Looked up from germline, CDR1 is MNHNS and CDR2 is SASEGT. The ends lost 6 bases at V and 1 base at J; junction bases unmatched: 13. The CDR3 totals 17 residues. In DNA form, the CDR3 reads TGTGCCAGCAGCCTCACAGGGGAACGGTACCGCACAGATACGCAGTATTTT. Encoded protein: CASSLTGERYRTDTQYF.

This clonotype was seen repeatedly, ten times or more. The chain has TRBV12-3 or TRBV12-4 and TRBJ2-5; a weak D match, TRBD1 (6 bases). V was clipped by 6 bases and J by 6 bases, with 14 bases between them. This CDR3 contains 13 residues. The CDR3 DNA reads TGTGCCAGCAGCCTCACAGGGTCGAAGACCCAGTACTTC. It specifies CASSLTGSKTQYF.

The chain has TRBV6-2 or TRBV6-3 and TRBJ2-3; no clear D gene. Per the germline V gene, CDR1 is MNHEY and CDR2 is SVGEGT. CDR3 length equals 12 residues. Trimming cost V 0 bases and J 6 bases, with 4 bases left between them. The DNA for the CDR3 is TGTGCCAGCAGTTACTCGAGGGATACGCAGTATTTT. It encodes CASSYSRDTQYF.

In this sample, this clonotype turned up a few times. The chain links TRBV20-1 to TRBJ2-2; tentative D call: TRBD1 (6 bases). Trimming cost V 0 bases and J 4 bases, with 9 bases left between them. The CDR3 spans 14 residues. Germline CDR1 and CDR2: DFQATT and SNEGSKA (reference sequence). Here the CDR3 reads CSAREAGVTGELFF. The CDR3 region has the DNA TGCAGTGCTAGAGAGGCAGGGGTCACCGGGGAGCTGTTTTTT.

The genes are TRBV4-1 and TRBJ2-1; TRBD1 aligns across 8 bases. The CDR3 spans 17 residues. CDR1 and CDR2 (germline): MGHRA, YSYEKL. The J segment lost 5 bases and the V segment lost 4 bases, leaving 13 bases of the junction unmatched. The CDR3 region is CASSRAAGLTGDNEQFF. As DNA, the CDR3 is TGCGCCAGCAGCCGAGCCGCCGGCCTGACAGGGGACAATGAGCAGTTCTTC.

This clonotype was seen a few times. The V call is TRBV6-5, the J call TRBJ2-7; the match to TRBD1 covers 9 bases. Per germline, CDR1 MNHEY and CDR2 SVGAGI. This CDR3 comprises 16 residues. J was trimmed by 3 bases and V by 2 bases; bases with no gene match: 8. The CDR3 protein is CASSYTTGTGNYEQYF. The CDR3 region has the DNA TGTGCCAGCAGTTACACTACCGGGACAGGGAACTACGAGCAGTACTTC.

The V gene is TRBV9, the J gene TRBJ2-2, with D perhaps matching TRBD2 (6 bases). CDR1 is SGDLS, CDR2 YYNGEE, per germline. The V end was cut by 0 bases, the J end by 3 bases, with 12 bases between. The CDR3 extends over 16 amino acids. The CDR3 loop reads CASSVGVGSDTGELFF. The CDR3 coding sequence is TGTGCCAGCAGCGTAGGGGTCGGGAGTGACACCGGGGAGCTGTTTTTT.

V gene TRBV20-1 combines with J gene TRBJ2-2, with 9 positions matching TRBD1. Germline values: CDR1 DFQATT, CDR2 SNEGSKA (reference sequence). Trimming at V came to 2 bases and at J to 6 bases, leaving 7 bases not matched to a gene. The CDR3 is made up of 15 amino acids. Here the CDR3 DNA reads TGCAGTGCTAGAATACCGGGACAGGGCGCCGGGGAGCTGTTTTTT. Its protein is CSARIPGQGAGELFF.

This clonotype was counted a few times. The rearrangement joins TRBV20-1 to TRBJ2-1, with 10 bases identical to TRBD2. Germline values: CDR1 DFQATT, CDR2 SNEGSKA (reference sequence). CDR3 length equals 15 residues. V shed 2 bases and J 6 bases; nucleotides not matched to a gene: 7. CDR3 protein: CSARKGTSEGNEQFF. The DNA for the CDR3 is TGCAGTGCTAGAAAGGGGACTAGCGAGGGCAATGAGCAGTTCTTC.

V gene TRBV5-4 combines with J gene TRBJ2-3; 7 nucleotides align to TRBD1. This CDR3 has 15 amino acids. Trimming cost V 3 bases and J 0 bases; bases outside gene matches: 4. CDR1 SGHNT and CDR2 YYREEE come from the germline V gene (reference sequence). In nucleotides, the CDR3 is TGTGCCAGCAGCTCGGGACAGAAGAGCACAGATACGCAGTATTTT. This sequence encodes CASSSGQKSTDTQYF.